The subject of this entry is one T cell receptor beta chain. This entry comes from a study of shared clonotypes between healthy human individuals. TCRdb keeps only in-frame clones here, not all; method: immunoSEQ multiplex PCR. Of about 490,000 clones listed, 70% to 85% are singletons. CDR1 is SGDLS, CDR2 YYNGEE, per germline. Germline trimming cut 0 bases from V and 0 bases from J; bases unmatched to any gene: 3. This CDR3 is 16 amino acids long. What was sequenced was PBMCs. The V and J genes are TRBV9 and TRBJ2-7, with TRBD2 matching 10 bases. This TCR came from a woman in her forties in good health. Some clones in this sample may be carry-over from other donors' samples. CDR3 in amino acids: CASSVGPSGSSYEQYF. The CDR3, as DNA: TGTGCCAGCAGCGTAGGCCCTAGCGGGAGCTCCTACGAGCAGTACTTC.